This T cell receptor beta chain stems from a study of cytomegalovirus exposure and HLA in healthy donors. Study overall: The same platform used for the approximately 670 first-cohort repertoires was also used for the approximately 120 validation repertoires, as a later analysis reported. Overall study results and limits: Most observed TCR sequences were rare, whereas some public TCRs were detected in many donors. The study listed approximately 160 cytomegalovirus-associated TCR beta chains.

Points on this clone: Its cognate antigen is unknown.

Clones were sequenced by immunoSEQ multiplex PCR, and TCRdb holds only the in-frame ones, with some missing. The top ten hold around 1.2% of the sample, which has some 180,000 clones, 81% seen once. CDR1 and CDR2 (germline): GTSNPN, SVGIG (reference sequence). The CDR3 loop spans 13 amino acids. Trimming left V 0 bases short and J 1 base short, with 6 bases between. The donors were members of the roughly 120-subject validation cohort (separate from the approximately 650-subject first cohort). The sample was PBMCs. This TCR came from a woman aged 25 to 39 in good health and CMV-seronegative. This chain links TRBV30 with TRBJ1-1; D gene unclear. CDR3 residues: CAWSVQPNTEAFF. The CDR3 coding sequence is TGTGCCTGGAGTGTACAGCCGAACACTGAAGCTTTCTTT.